A selection of T cell receptor beta chains follows, all from one sample in a study of vaccination and CD4 T cells after COVID-19. TCRdb independently ran MiXCR on the PCR reads; one entry per CDR3 protein. The table includes approximately 17,000 distinct CDR3 sequences, roughly 64% detected once. Source: CD4+ T cells from blood, taken after SARS-CoV-2 vaccination. The source of these receptors is a human donor who had recovered from COVID-19. The CDR3 runs from the conserved cysteine through the conserved F or W. A D gene is named only where the DNA matches it firmly. Part of the rows lack a size; the others show once, few, many or a class for expanded clones.

d_gene	v_gene	j_gene	abundance	CDR3aa	CDR3nt
.	TRBV2	TRBJ1-5	once	CASSDRSQGNQPQHF	TGTGCCAGCAGTGATCGGTCCCAGGGAAATCAGCCCCAGCATTTT
TRBD1	TRBV10-3	TRBJ1-2	.	CAISSAGRDSNYGYTF	TGTGCCATCAGTTCTGCCGGTAGGGACAGCAACTATGGCTACACCTTC
TRBD2	TRBV7-2	TRBJ2-2	.	CASSYGLATGELFF	TGTGCCAGCAGCTACGGACTAGCGACCGGGGAGCTGTTTTTT
.	TRBV28	TRBJ1-2	.	CASSSLPGAFQTLYGYTF	TGTGCCAGCAGTTCCTTACCTGGGGCTTTTCAAACCCTCTATGGCTACACCTTC
TRBD2	TRBV6-1	TRBJ2-5	.	CASSEAPSGPQETQYF	TGTGCCAGCAGTGAAGCTCCTAGCGGCCCCCAAGAGACCCAGTACTTC
.	TRBV5-1	TRBJ1-1	.	CASSLYPISENTEAFF	TGCGCCAGCAGCTTATACCCCATATCGGAGAACACTGAAGCTTTCTTT
TRBD2	TRBV6-1	TRBJ2-7	.	CASRASGYEQYF	TGTGCCAGCAGGGCTAGCGGGTACGAGCAGTACTTC
TRBD1	TRBV30	TRBJ1-5	.	CACSGTGENFNQPQHF	TGTGCCTGCAGCGGGACAGGGGAAAACTTCAATCAGCCCCAGCATTTT
TRBD1	TRBV24-1	TRBJ2-5	few	CATSDFRWGQQETQYF	TGTGCCACCAGTGATTTTAGGTGGGGACAGCAAGAGACCCAGTACTTC
TRBD2	TRBV6-1	TRBJ2-3	.	CASFQREADTQYF	TGTGCCAGCTTTCAGCGGGAGGCAGATACGCAGTATTTT
.	TRBV6-2/TRBV6-3	TRBJ2-3	few	CASSQTKRGIDTQYF	TGTGCCAGCAGTCAGACCAAAAGGGGGATTGATACGCAGTATTTT
.	TRBV6-1	TRBJ1-5	few	CASSSKQSRFRQDNQPQHF	TGTGCCAGCAGCAGCAAACAGTCCCGTTTTCGACAAGACAATCAGCCCCAGCATTTT
.	TRBV24-1	TRBJ2-1	.	CATSDLYGRGNEQFF	TGTGCCACCAGTGATTTGTATGGCAGGGGTAATGAGCAGTTCTTC
TRBD1	TRBV20-1	TRBJ1-3	once	CSAGDSTSGNTIYF	TGCAGTGCGGGGGACAGCACCTCTGGAAACACCATATATTTT
TRBD2	TRBV5-1	TRBJ2-5	.	CASSLPPAGTSELGETQYF	TGCGCCAGCAGCCTCCCCCCCGCTGGGACTAGCGAGTTGGGAGAGACCCAGTACTTC
TRBD1	TRBV20-1	TRBJ1-2	.	CSASRDRVLGYTF	TGCAGTGCCAGCCGGGACAGGGTTTTAGGCTACACCTTC
.	TRBV28	TRBJ1-4	.	CASRDNEKLFF	TGTGCCAGCAGGGATAATGAAAAACTGTTTTTT